A selection of T cell receptor beta chains follows, all from one sample in a study of T cells after somatic rescue of genetic block. This table comes from immunoSEQ multiplex PCR, and its TCRdb copy is limited to in-frame clones, with some not included. The sample shows 55,000 to 70,000 clones, around 92% of them seen only once. Sequenced input: peripheral blood mononuclear cells (PBMCs). Receptors were obtained from a man aged 40-55 years. Both conserved end residues are part of each CDR3. Each record gives: J gene, V gene, clone size, D gene, CDR3 DNA, CDR3 protein. D genes are given only for firm matches. Not every row has a clone size; where given, it reads once, few, many or a size class.

>TRBJ2-2|TRBV5-4|NA|NA
TGTGCCAGCAGCCTAGATTACATCACCGGGGAGCTGTTTTTT
CASSLDYITGELFF
>TRBJ2-7|TRBV10-3|NA|NA
TGTGCCATCAGTGAATGGGGGTACGAGCAGTACTTC
CAISEWGYEQYF
>TRBJ1-1|TRBV18|NA|NA
TGTGCCAGCTCACCCCAGAGGGGTTCTTTCTTT
CASSPQRGSFF
>TRBJ2-7|TRBV14|few|NA
TGTGCCAGCGCCCGGGCAGACTCCTACGAGCAGTACTTC
CASARADSYEQYF
>TRBJ2-5|TRBV5-1|NA|TRBD2
TGCGCCAGCAGCTTGGGTAGCGGGGGAGCTTACCAAGAGACCCAGTACTTC
CASSLGSGGAYQETQYF
>TRBJ2-5|TRBV6-5|NA|NA
TGTGCCAGCAGTTACTCGAGGGCAGGGTCTGAAGAGACCCAGTACTTC
CASSYSRAGSEETQYF
>TRBJ2-5|TRBV18|NA|NA
TGTGCCAGCTCGCCTAACCCGACTAGATCCAGTACAGAGACCCAGTACTTC
CASSPNPTRSSTETQYF
>TRBJ2-2|TRBV5-6|NA|TRBD1
TGTGCCAGCAGCCTCTTACGGCAGGGGGCGGGGACCGGGGAGCTGTTTTTT
CASSLLRQGAGTGELFF
>TRBJ1-2|TRBV18|NA|TRBD1
TGTGCCAGCTCAGAGAACCGGGACAGGGGGCGCCCGGGTGGCTACACCTTC
CASSENRDRGRPGGYTF
>TRBJ2-2|TRBV5-1|NA|NA
TGCGCCAGCAGCTTGGTCCCCTCCCAAGGGGCCGGGGAGCTGTTTTTT
CASSLVPSQGAGELFF
>TRBJ2-7|TRBV4-1|NA|NA
TGCGCCAGCAGCCAAGGTAGGGGGGCCATTTACGAGCAGTACTTC
CASSQGRGAIYEQYF
>TRBJ2-2|TRBV11-3|once|NA
TGTGCCAGCAGTCCTGACTGGAACACCGGGGAGCTGTTTTTT
CASSPDWNTGELFF
>TRBJ1-2|TRBV6-5|NA|TRBD1
TGTGCCAGCAGTTACAGCAGGGGGTGGAATGGCTACACCTTC
CASSYSRGWNGYTF
>TRBJ2-7|TRBV4-2|NA|TRBD1
TGTGCCAGCAGCCAACACGTCCGGGGACAGGGGGACAAAAGCGAGCAGTACTTC
CASSQHVRGQGDKSEQYF
>TRBJ2-1|TRBV7-2|NA|TRBD2
TGTGCCAGCAGCTTAGCGCGGGCTAGCGGGAGCAATGAGCAGTTCTTC
CASSLARASGSNEQFF
>TRBJ1-1|TRBV18|NA|NA
TGTGCCAGCTCACCTACAGGGAGCACTGAAGCTTTCTTT
CASSPTGSTEAFF
>TRBJ1-4|TRBV5-1|NA|NA
TGCGCCAGCAGCTTCCGGGGGGACCAACAAGAAAAACTGTTTTTT
CASSFRGDQQEKLFF
>TRBJ2-1|TRBV6-5|NA|NA
TGTGCCAGCACCACGGGGTGGATGGATGAGCAGTTCTTC
CASTTGWMDEQFF
>TRBJ2-2|TRBV7-9|NA|NA
TGTGCCAGCAGCTTAGGCAATCATGCGGGCACCGGGGAGCTGTTTTTT
CASSLGNHAGTGELFF
>TRBJ2-1|TRBV19|NA|NA
TGTGCCAGTAGTACTGGTGGCAATGAGCAGTTCTTC
CASSTGGNEQFF
>TRBJ2-2|TRBV5-1|NA|NA
TGCGCCAGCAGCTTAACAGTAGCCACCGGGGAGCTGTTTTTT
CASSLTVATGELFF
>TRBJ2-7|TRBV5-4|NA|NA
TGTGCCAGCAGCACCCGACGGGATGGGAACTACGAGCAGTACTTC
CASSTRRDGNYEQYF
>TRBJ2-7|TRBV2|NA|NA
TGTGCCAGCTTACGCGTCCGGGGGCCCGGCGAGCAGTACTTC
CASLRVRGPGEQYF
>TRBJ1-6|TRBV5-1|NA|TRBD1
TGCGCCAGCAGCCCCCAGGGGGATAATTCACCCCTCCACTTT
CASSPQGDNSPLHF
>TRBJ2-7|TRBV5-1|NA|TRBD1
TGCGCCAGCAGCTTCGCAATCCGGGACAGGGGTTACGAGCAGTACTTC
CASSFAIRDRGYEQYF
>TRBJ2-7|TRBV6-5|NA|NA
TGTGCCAGCAGTTATCGGCCAACTTCGCCTGGCGAGCAGTACTTC
CASSYRPTSPGEQYF
>TRBJ2-2|TRBV30|NA|TRBD2
TGTGCCTACCGACTAGCGGGGAGCACCGGGGAGCTGTTTTTT
CAYRLAGSTGELFF
>TRBJ1-1|TRBV7-8|few|NA
TGTGCCAGCAGCTTAGTGGGGGCGGAAAGTTTAAGTGAAATCTTT
CASSLVGAESLSEIF
>TRBJ2-5|TRBV27|NA|NA
TGTGCCAGCAGTTTATCTTCCCAAGAGACCCAGTACTTC
CASSLSSQETQYF
>TRBJ2-3|TRBV5-4|NA|NA
TGTGCCAGCAGCAGCATCGTTAGCGGAGGCACAGATACGCAGTATTTT
CASSSIVSGGTDTQYF
>TRBJ2-1|TRBV27|NA|TRBD2
TGTGCCAGCAGTTTCCTTGCGGGGGAAGGCAATGAGCAGTTCTTC
CASSFLAGEGNEQFF
>TRBJ1-6|TRBV4-1|once|NA
TGCGCCAGCAGCCAAGGCCGGAGGGAAAGGGGCGGTTCACCCCTCCACTTT
CASSQGRRERGGSPLHF
>TRBJ2-2|TRBV4-1|NA|TRBD1
TGCGCCAGCAGCCAAACAGGGGGGAACACCGGGGAGCTGTTTTTT
CASSQTGGNTGELFF
>TRBJ1-5|TRBV6-5|NA|NA
TGTGCCGGCCTGGGGGACTTGCACAATCAGCCCCAGCATTTT
CAGLGDLHNQPQHF
>TRBJ2-1|TRBV7-2|NA|TRBD2
TGTGCCAGCTCCCCGGCTAGCGGGGGCTACAATGAGCAGTTCTTC
CASSPASGGYNEQFF
>TRBJ2-3|TRBV7-8|NA|TRBD2
TGTGCCAGCAGCTATCCTTGGGAGGGCCAAGATACGCAGTATTTT
CASSYPWEGQDTQYF
>TRBJ1-2|TRBV5-4|NA|NA
TGTGCCAGCAGCTTTGCGGGGGGGGAGGTATATGGCTACACCTTC
CASSFAGGEVYGYTF
>TRBJ2-1|TRBV27|NA|TRBD1
TGTGCCAGCAACCCCCTCCCGACAGGGGAAATCGAGAATGAGCAGTTCTTC
CASNPLPTGEIENEQFF
>TRBJ2-7|TRBV7-2|NA|TRBD2
TGTGCCAGCACAGGGGGGCTAGCGGGAGTAGAGCAGTACTTC
CASTGGLAGVEQYF
>TRBJ2-1|TRBV7-9|NA|NA
TGTGCCAGCAGCTTAGCGGGCCTCAGGAATGAGCAGTTCTTC
CASSLAGLRNEQFF
>TRBJ2-5|TRBV4-2|NA|NA
TGTGCCAGCAGCCAAGAGCTCAACGGGGAAGAGACCCTGTACTTC
CASSQELNGEETLYF
>TRBJ1-1|TRBV30|NA|NA
TGTGCCTGGAAACCCATTGGCAGGGGAAATGCTGAAGCTTTCTTT
CAWKPIGRGNAEAFF
>TRBJ2-5|TRBV19|NA|NA
TGTGCCAGTAGCCCTCGACCTCAAGAGACCCAGTACTTC
CASSPRPQETQYF
>TRBJ2-2|TRBV7-6|NA|TRBD1
TGTGCCAGCAGCTCCCGACAGGGGGCGACCACCGGGGAGCTGTTTTTT
CASSSRQGATTGELFF
>TRBJ1-4|TRBV6-1|NA|NA
TGTGCCAGCAGTGAAAATCCAGGCGCTAATGAAAAACTGTTTTTT
CASSENPGANEKLFF
>TRBJ2-1|TRBV29-1|NA|TRBD2
TGCAGCGTTGTCGGTAGCGGGGGGTACAATGAGCAGTTCTTC
CSVVGSGGYNEQFF
>TRBJ1-5|TRBV6-5|NA|NA
TGTGCCAGCAGCCCGCAAGGGAATCAGCCCCAGCATTTT
CASSPQGNQPQHF
>TRBJ2-4|TRBV15|NA|NA
TGTGCCACCAGATTAACCGGGACCAAAAACATTCAGTACTTC
CATRLTGTKNIQYF
>TRBJ1-1|TRBV18|once|NA
TGTGCCAGCTCACCGCAGGGATCGAACACTGAAGCTTTCTTT
CASSPQGSNTEAFF
>TRBJ2-1|TRBV6-5|NA|TRBD2
TGTGCCAGCAGTTACCGACTAGCGGGAGGACACAATGAGCAGTTCTTC
CASSYRLAGGHNEQFF
>TRBJ2-2|TRBV6-1|once|TRBD1
TGTGCCAGCAGTTGGACAGGGGGAAACACCGGGGAGCTGTTTTTT
CASSWTGGNTGELFF
>TRBJ1-5|TRBV7-8|few|NA
TGTGCCAGCAGCCCGAGGACAGTGAATCAGCCCCAGCATTTT
CASSPRTVNQPQHF
>TRBJ2-7|TRBV7-9|NA|NA
TGTGCCAGCAGCTTAAGTGGGACGTCCTACGAGCAGTACTTC
CASSLSGTSYEQYF
>TRBJ1-2|TRBV28|NA|NA
TGTGCCAGCAGTTTAGGTCAAGGGATTGGCTACACCTTC
CASSLGQGIGYTF
>TRBJ2-3|TRBV2|NA|TRBD2
TGTGCCAGCAGCCAGGGGACTAGCGGGAGAGATACGCAGTATTTT
CASSQGTSGRDTQYF
>TRBJ2-2|TRBV5-5|NA|NA
TGTGCCAGCAGCTTGGGGACAGCCGGGGAGCTGTTTTTT
CASSLGTAGELFF
>TRBJ2-3|TRBV29-1|once|NA
TGCAGCGTAACCCGGGACTCGGGGACAGATACGCAGTATTTT
CSVTRDSGTDTQYF
>TRBJ1-5|TRBV28|few|NA
TGTGCCAGCAGGGCAGGGGCAGGTCAGCCCCAGCATTTT
CASRAGAGQPQHF
>TRBJ2-1|TRBV4-3|NA|NA
TGCGCCAGCAGCCCGGGGAACGTGGGAGCAGTCTATGAGCAGTTCTTC
CASSPGNVGAVYEQFF
>TRBJ2-5|TRBV28|NA|TRBD1
TGTGCCAGCAGTTTATTCTCGGGACAGGGGAATCTAAAGACCCAGTACTTC
CASSLFSGQGNLKTQYF